The rows below give T cell receptor beta chains drawn from one sample of a study of shared clonotypes between healthy human individuals. The data were produced by immunoSEQ multiplex PCR, yet TCRdb's version contains in-frame clones alone and is incomplete. The data contain roughly 1,800,000 clones, roughly 95% of them singletons. Sequences were obtained from naive CD8+ T cells sorted from blood. The receptors derive from a man aged 18 to 29 in good health. CDR3s include the opening cysteine and the closing phenylalanine or tryptophan. The order of the fields is clone size, J gene, D gene, V gene, CDR3 DNA, CDR3 protein. The D gene is left open where the match is weak. Clone size is shown for a subset of rows, as once, few, many or a class of expanded clone.

size: -; J: TRBJ2-7; D: -; V: TRBV7-6; DNA: TGTGCCAGCAGCTTAGCGAGTAGGGGTTACGAGCAGTACTTC; CDR3: CASSLASRGYEQYF
size: few; J: TRBJ1-6; D: -; V: TRBV10-3; DNA: TGTGCCATCGGTTTAGCTAATTCACCCCTCCACTTT; CDR3: CAIGLANSPLHF
size: -; J: TRBJ2-5; D: -; V: TRBV21-1; DNA: TGTGCCAGCTTGACAGCCCTCGGAGAGACCCAGTACTTC; CDR3: CASLTALGETQYF
size: -; J: TRBJ2-3; D: -; V: TRBV9; DNA: TGTGCCAGCAGCGTAGCGAGGCGCGAGGCAGATACGCAGTATTTT; CDR3: CASSVARREADTQYF
size: -; J: TRBJ2-3; D: TRBD2; V: TRBV27; DNA: TGTGCCAGCAGTTTAGGAGCGGGGAACCGGGATACGCAGTATTTT; CDR3: CASSLGAGNRDTQYF
size: -; J: TRBJ2-7; D: -; V: TRBV6-1; DNA: TGTGCCAGCAGTGAATTTTCGGGCCCCACCTACGAGCAGTACTTC; CDR3: CASSEFSGPTYEQYF
size: -; J: TRBJ2-5; D: -; V: TRBV6-5; DNA: TGTGCCAGCAGTCCCTACAGGGAAACTCAAGAGACCCAGTACTTC; CDR3: CASSPYRETQETQYF
size: -; J: TRBJ2-3; D: -; V: TRBV19; DNA: TGTGCCAGTAGTAAGGGCACAGATACGCAGTATTTT; CDR3: CASSKGTDTQYF
size: -; J: TRBJ2-7; D: -; V: TRBV28; DNA: TGTGCCAGCAGCAATTTAGCTGATCCCTACGAGCAGTACTTC; CDR3: CASSNLADPYEQYF
size: -; J: TRBJ2-2; D: -; V: TRBV7-3; DNA: TGTGCCAGCAGCCCCGGTGATTACACCGGGGAGCTGTTTTTT; CDR3: CASSPGDYTGELFF
size: -; J: TRBJ2-2; D: -; V: TRBV11-2; DNA: TGTGCCAGCAGCTCGGAAGGACATGTCCCCGGGGAGCTGTTTTTT; CDR3: CASSSEGHVPGELFF
size: -; J: TRBJ2-7; D: TRBD2; V: TRBV4-1; DNA: TGCGCCAGCAGCTACTCGAGGACTAGCGGGGGGGCCTACGAGCAGTACTTC; CDR3: CASSYSRTSGGAYEQYF
size: once; J: TRBJ1-5; D: TRBD1; V: TRBV6-7; DNA: TGTGCCAGCAGTTACGGACCGGGACAGGGGGTAGGTAGCAATCAGCCCCAGCATTTT; CDR3: CASSYGPGQGVGSNQPQHF
size: -; J: TRBJ2-1; D: TRBD2; V: TRBV7-2; DNA: TGTGCCAGCAGCTTATCGGGACTAGCGAACAATGAGCAGTTCTTC; CDR3: CASSLSGLANNEQFF
size: -; J: TRBJ2-1; D: TRBD2; V: TRBV13; DNA: TGTGCCAGCAGCGGGACTAGCGGGACCTCTTGGCTCAATGAGCAGTTCTTC; CDR3: CASSGTSGTSWLNEQFF
size: once; J: TRBJ2-2; D: -; V: TRBV10-1; DNA: TGCGCCAGCAGTATTATTAAAACCGGGGAGCTGTTTTTT; CDR3: CASSIIKTGELFF
size: -; J: TRBJ1-5; D: -; V: TRBV7-9; DNA: TGTGCCAGCAGCTCGTCCCTACATGGGGGCAATCAGCCCCAGCATTTT; CDR3: CASSSSLHGGNQPQHF
size: -; J: TRBJ2-7; D: TRBD2; V: TRBV28; DNA: TGTGCCAGCAGCAATATACAGTTTAGCGGGGCGTCCTACGAGCAGTACTTC; CDR3: CASSNIQFSGASYEQYF
size: once; J: TRBJ2-3; D: TRBD2; V: TRBV27; DNA: TGTGCCAGCAGTTCGGTTTGGCGGGGGGGGTACACAGATACGCAGTATTTT; CDR3: CASSSVWRGGYTDTQYF
size: -; J: TRBJ1-6; D: TRBD1; V: TRBV7-3; DNA: TGTGCCAGCAGCTTGGACAGGTCCAATTCACCCCTCCACTTT; CDR3: CASSLDRSNSPLHF
size: -; J: TRBJ2-1; D: TRBD1; V: TRBV14; DNA: TGTGCCAGCAGCGAAGTACCAACGGGGACAGGTCTCTACAATGAGCAGTTCTTC; CDR3: CASSEVPTGTGLYNEQFF
size: -; J: TRBJ2-7; D: -; V: TRBV10-3; DNA: TGTGCCATCAGTGAGTCTGTTAAACAGACCCCCTCCTACGAGCAGTACTTC; CDR3: CAISESVKQTPSYEQYF
size: -; J: TRBJ2-3; D: -; V: TRBV25-1; DNA: TGTGCCAGCGGTACGACAGATACGCAGTATTTT; CDR3: CASGTTDTQYF
size: -; J: TRBJ2-1; D: -; V: TRBV4-1; DNA: TGCGCCAGCAGCCAAGATTCCGTAGGACCAATGGGGGGCAGTGAGCAGTTCTTC; CDR3: CASSQDSVGPMGGSEQFF
size: -; J: TRBJ1-1; D: -; V: TRBV5-6; DNA: TGTGCCAGCAGCTTGGGAGGGGAGGACACTGAAGCTTTCTTT; CDR3: CASSLGGEDTEAFF
size: -; J: TRBJ2-7; D: TRBD1; V: TRBV9; DNA: TGTGCCAGCAGCCCCTCAGCGGGACAGGGCGAGCAGTACTTC; CDR3: CASSPSAGQGEQYF
size: -; J: TRBJ2-5; D: TRBD2; V: TRBV7-9; DNA: TGTGCCAGCAGCTCGCTAGCGGGAGGAGACCAAGAGACCCAGTACTTC; CDR3: CASSSLAGGDQETQYF
size: -; J: TRBJ2-1; D: TRBD1; V: TRBV6-5; DNA: TGTGCCAGCAGAGGACAGGGGATAAACAATGAGCAGTTCTTC; CDR3: CASRGQGINNEQFF
size: once; J: TRBJ2-7; D: TRBD2; V: TRBV5-4; DNA: TGTGCCAGCAGCTTCGCGGGGGGATGGGGCGAGCAGTACTTC; CDR3: CASSFAGGWGEQYF
size: -; J: TRBJ2-1; D: -; V: TRBV2; DNA: TGTGCCAGCAGCCTTCCCAGCTCCGGGACTGTGAGTGAGCAGTTCTTC; CDR3: CASSLPSSGTVSEQFF
size: -; J: TRBJ1-6; D: TRBD1; V: TRBV27; DNA: TGTGCCAGCAGTCGACAGGGGAATTCACCCCTCCACTTT; CDR3: CASSRQGNSPLHF
size: -; J: TRBJ1-4; D: -; V: TRBV5-1; DNA: TGCGCCAGCAGAACGTTCAGGGAAGATGAAAAACTGTTTTTT; CDR3: CASRTFREDEKLFF
size: -; J: TRBJ1-4; D: TRBD1; V: TRBV27; DNA: TGTGCCAGCACCCGGACAGGAGGGGATGAAAAACTGTTTTTT; CDR3: CASTRTGGDEKLFF
size: -; J: TRBJ2-6; D: -; V: TRBV7-9; DNA: TGTGCCAGCACCCTGGGGGGACTGGGGTCCCCTGGGGCCAACGTCCTGACTTTC; CDR3: CASTLGGLGSPGANVLTF
size: -; J: TRBJ1-4; D: -; V: TRBV6-1; DNA: TGTGCCAGCAGTGAATCTGGGGTCCCCCGGGAAAAACTGTTTTTT; CDR3: CASSESGVPREKLFF
size: -; J: TRBJ2-3; D: -; V: TRBV11-2; DNA: TGTGCCAGCAGCCTATCCGGGGATTGGGGGACAGATACGCAGTATTTT; CDR3: CASSLSGDWGTDTQYF
size: -; J: TRBJ1-2; D: -; V: TRBV4-3; DNA: TGCGCCAGCAGCCAAGACCGGACAAGCATCTATGGCTACACCTTC; CDR3: CASSQDRTSIYGYTF
size: -; J: TRBJ2-3; D: -; V: TRBV2; DNA: TGTGCCAGCGGCCACTGGGGGGGCGGGACAGATACGCAGTATTTT; CDR3: CASGHWGGGTDTQYF
size: -; J: TRBJ2-2; D: -; V: TRBV10-3; DNA: TGTGCCATCAGTGAACAGACGAACACCGGGGAGCTGTTTTTT; CDR3: CAISEQTNTGELFF
size: -; J: TRBJ2-7; D: -; V: TRBV7-8; DNA: TGTGCCAGCAGCCTATCACAGGGTATCGCCTACGAGCAGTACTTC; CDR3: CASSLSQGIAYEQYF
size: -; J: TRBJ1-5; D: -; V: TRBV27; DNA: TGTGCCAGCAGTTTAACCGCGGCGGCTAGCAATCAGCCCCAGCATTTT; CDR3: CASSLTAAASNQPQHF
size: once; J: TRBJ2-3; D: -; V: TRBV7-3; DNA: TGTGCCAGCAGCTTAACGGTGGGCAGCACAGATACGCAGTATTTT; CDR3: CASSLTVGSTDTQYF
size: -; J: TRBJ2-7; D: TRBD1; V: TRBV29-1; DNA: TGCAGCGTAGGACAGGACGAGCAGTACTTC; CDR3: CSVGQDEQYF
size: -; J: TRBJ2-7; D: -; V: TRBV9; DNA: TGTGCCAGCAGCCCACTAGGGTCCTACGAGCAGTACTTC; CDR3: CASSPLGSYEQYF
size: -; J: TRBJ2-7; D: -; V: TRBV7-9; DNA: TGTGCCAGCAGCCACAGGACAGAGACCTACGAGCAGTACTTC; CDR3: CASSHRTETYEQYF
size: -; J: TRBJ2-3; D: -; V: TRBV6-1; DNA: TGTGCCAGCAGTGAATTTGACAGAACCACAGATACGCAGTATTTT; CDR3: CASSEFDRTTDTQYF
size: -; J: TRBJ1-1; D: -; V: TRBV29-1; DNA: TGCAGCGTTGGGGAGCTGGTGAACACTGAAGCTTTCTTT; CDR3: CSVGELVNTEAFF
size: -; J: TRBJ2-3; D: -; V: TRBV9; DNA: TGTGCCAGCAGCGTAGAGGGGGACCTCACAGATACGCAGTATTTT; CDR3: CASSVEGDLTDTQYF
size: -; J: TRBJ2-7; D: TRBD2; V: TRBV6-5; DNA: TGTGCCAGCAACAGCGGGGGAACCTACGAGCAGTACTTC; CDR3: CASNSGGTYEQYF
size: -; J: TRBJ2-7; D: TRBD1; V: TRBV4-1; DNA: TGCGCCAGCAGCCAACAGGGGGCAACCTACGAGCAGTACTTC; CDR3: CASSQQGATYEQYF
size: -; J: TRBJ1-6; D: -; V: TRBV5-1; DNA: TGCGCCAGCAGCTTGGCCGGCTGGGGTGATTCACCCCTCCACTTT; CDR3: CASSLAGWGDSPLHF
size: once; J: TRBJ1-2; D: -; V: TRBV19; DNA: TGTGCCAGTACGGCAGAAAGCAGTAAGGCCTATGGCTACACCTTC; CDR3: CASTAESSKAYGYTF
size: -; J: TRBJ2-7; D: TRBD1; V: TRBV6-5; DNA: TGTGCCAGCAGTTACCTAAGACAGGGGGCTTACGAGCAGTACTTC; CDR3: CASSYLRQGAYEQYF
size: -; J: TRBJ2-2; D: -; V: TRBV4-1; DNA: TGCGCCAGCAGCCTACGACAGACGGGGACCGGGGAGCTGTTTTTT; CDR3: CASSLRQTGTGELFF
size: -; J: TRBJ2-3; D: TRBD2; V: TRBV6-6; DNA: TGTGCCAGCGAGTTAGCGGGGTCTAGCACAGATACGCAGTATTTT; CDR3: CASELAGSSTDTQYF